The T cell receptor beta chain described here comes from a study of blood T cell repertoires in COVID-19. Study in general: Material from acute and convalescent COVID-19 was sourced from the United States, Italy and Spain. T cells, B-cell-depleted T cells, or PBMCs provided the cDNA or gDNA that served as material.

Study processing details: Using reference gene primer amplification, nucleated cell counts were estimated. TCRdb's copy holds only in-frame clones and misses some; the assay was immunoSEQ multiplex PCR. V and J calls and clone size are as listed in that table; D and trimming were resolved from the DNA. The table shows tens of thousands of clones, with 80% to 90% occurring only once. Self-reported history from a screening survey and questionnaire set each donor's cohort. Source material: PBMCs or T cells enriched from blood (not recorded which). This TCR derives from a woman in her thirties or forties with acute COVID-19.

The CDR3 region has the DNA TGTGCCAGCAGTTCCCTACAGGGGGCTTTAAGAAATCAGCCCCAGCATTTT. This codes for CASSSLQGALRNQPQHF. The chain joins TRBV28 to TRBJ1-5, with 9 bases fitting TRBD1. The germline V gene has CDR1 MDHEN and CDR2 SYDVKM. CDR3 length: 17 amino acids. The J segment lost 4 bases and the V segment lost 4 bases, leaving 11 bases of the junction unmatched.